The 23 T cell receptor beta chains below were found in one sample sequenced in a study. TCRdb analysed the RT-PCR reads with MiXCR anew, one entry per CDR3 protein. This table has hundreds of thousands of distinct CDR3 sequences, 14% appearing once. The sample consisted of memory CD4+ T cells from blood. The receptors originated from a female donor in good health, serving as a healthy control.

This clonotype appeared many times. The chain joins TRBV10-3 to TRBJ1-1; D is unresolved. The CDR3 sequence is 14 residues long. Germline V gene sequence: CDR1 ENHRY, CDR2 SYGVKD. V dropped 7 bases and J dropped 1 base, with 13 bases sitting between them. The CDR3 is CAIKDPDSNTEAFF. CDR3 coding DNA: TGTGCCATCAAGGATCCGGACTCGAACACTGAAGCTTTCTTT.

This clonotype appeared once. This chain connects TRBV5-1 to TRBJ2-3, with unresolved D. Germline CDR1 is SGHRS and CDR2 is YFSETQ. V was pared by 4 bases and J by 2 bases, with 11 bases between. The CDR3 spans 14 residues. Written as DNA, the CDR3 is TGCGCCAGCAGCGTGGGTCTTACCACAGATACGCAGTATTTT. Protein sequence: CASSVGLTTDTQYF.

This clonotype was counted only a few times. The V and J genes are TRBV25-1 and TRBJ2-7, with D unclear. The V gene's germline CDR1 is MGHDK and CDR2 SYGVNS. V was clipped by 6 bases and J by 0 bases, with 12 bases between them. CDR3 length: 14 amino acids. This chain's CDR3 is CASRSPWSSYEQYF. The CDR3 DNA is TGTGCCAGCAGATCTCCCTGGTCCTCCTACGAGCAGTACTTC.

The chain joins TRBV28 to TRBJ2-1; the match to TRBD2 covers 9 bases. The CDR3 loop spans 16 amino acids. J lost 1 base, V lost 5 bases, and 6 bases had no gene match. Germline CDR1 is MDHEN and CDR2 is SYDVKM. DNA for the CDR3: TGTGCCAGCAGTCCCCGGACTAGCGTGTCCTACAATGAGCAGTTCTTC. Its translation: CASSPRTSVSYNEQFF.

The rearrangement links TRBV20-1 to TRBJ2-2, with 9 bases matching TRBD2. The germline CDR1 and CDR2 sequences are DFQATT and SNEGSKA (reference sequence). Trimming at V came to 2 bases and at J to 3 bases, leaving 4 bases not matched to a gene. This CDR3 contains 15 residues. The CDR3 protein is CSARLAGVDTGELFF. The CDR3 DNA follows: TGCAGTGCTAGATTAGCGGGAGTTGACACCGGGGAGCTGTTTTTT.

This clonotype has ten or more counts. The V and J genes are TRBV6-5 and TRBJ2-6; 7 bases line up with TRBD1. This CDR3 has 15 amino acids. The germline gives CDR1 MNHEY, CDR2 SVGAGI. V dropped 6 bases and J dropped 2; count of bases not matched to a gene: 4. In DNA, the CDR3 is TGTGCCAGCAGGGCCCAGGGGGCTGGGGCCAACGTCCTGACTTTC. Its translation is CASRAQGAGANVLTF.

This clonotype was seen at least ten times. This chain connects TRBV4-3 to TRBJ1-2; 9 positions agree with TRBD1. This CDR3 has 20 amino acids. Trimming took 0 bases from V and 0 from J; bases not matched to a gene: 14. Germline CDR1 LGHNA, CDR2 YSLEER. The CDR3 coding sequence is TGCGCCAGCAGCCAAGATCCCGGGACAGGGCTGCCTGGCGCTAACTATGGCTACACCTTC. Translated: CASSQDPGTGLPGANYGYTF.

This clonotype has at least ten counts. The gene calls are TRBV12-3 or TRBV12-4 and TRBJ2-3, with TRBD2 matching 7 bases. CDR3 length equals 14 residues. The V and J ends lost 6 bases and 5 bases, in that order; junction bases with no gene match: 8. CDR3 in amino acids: CASSPGLAVDTQYF. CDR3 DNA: TGTGCCAGCAGCCCTGGGCTAGCGGTAGATACGCAGTATTTT.

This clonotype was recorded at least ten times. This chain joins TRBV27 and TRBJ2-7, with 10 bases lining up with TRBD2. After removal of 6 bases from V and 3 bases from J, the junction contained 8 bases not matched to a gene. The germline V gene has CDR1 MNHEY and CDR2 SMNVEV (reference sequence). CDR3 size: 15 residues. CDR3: CASSLSLAGVYEQYF. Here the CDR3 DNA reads TGTGCCAGCAGCCTTAGCCTAGCGGGAGTCTACGAGCAGTACTTC.

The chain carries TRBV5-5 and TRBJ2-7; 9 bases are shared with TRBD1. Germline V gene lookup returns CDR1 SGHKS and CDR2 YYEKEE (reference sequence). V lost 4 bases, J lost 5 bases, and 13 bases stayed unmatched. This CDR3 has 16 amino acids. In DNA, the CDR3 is TGTGCCAGCAGCCCGGGTGCGGGACAGGGAAGAAACGAGCAGTACTTC. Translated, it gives CASSPGAGQGRNEQYF.

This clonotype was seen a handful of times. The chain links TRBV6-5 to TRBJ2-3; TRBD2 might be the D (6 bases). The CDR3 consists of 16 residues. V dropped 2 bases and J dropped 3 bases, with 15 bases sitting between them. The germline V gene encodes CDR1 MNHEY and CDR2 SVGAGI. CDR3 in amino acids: CASSYGAGVRTDTQYF. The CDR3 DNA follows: TGTGCCAGCAGTTACGGAGCGGGTGTGAGAACAGATACGCAGTATTTT.

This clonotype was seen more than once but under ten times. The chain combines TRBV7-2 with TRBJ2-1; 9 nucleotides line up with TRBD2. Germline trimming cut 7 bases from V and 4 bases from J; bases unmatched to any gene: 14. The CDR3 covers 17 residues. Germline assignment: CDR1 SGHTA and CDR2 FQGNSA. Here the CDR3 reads CASTLQTGLAGYNEQFF. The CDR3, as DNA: TGTGCCAGCACCCTCCAAACGGGACTAGCAGGATACAATGAGCAGTTCTTC.

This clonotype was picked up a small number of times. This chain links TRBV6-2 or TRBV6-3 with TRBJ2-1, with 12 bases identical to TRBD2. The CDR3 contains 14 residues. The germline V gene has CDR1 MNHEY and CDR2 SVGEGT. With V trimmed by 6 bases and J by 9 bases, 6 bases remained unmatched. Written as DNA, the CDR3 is TGTGCCAGCAGACCTAGCGGGGGGGCCGGTGAGCAGTTCTTC. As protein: CASRPSGGAGEQFF.

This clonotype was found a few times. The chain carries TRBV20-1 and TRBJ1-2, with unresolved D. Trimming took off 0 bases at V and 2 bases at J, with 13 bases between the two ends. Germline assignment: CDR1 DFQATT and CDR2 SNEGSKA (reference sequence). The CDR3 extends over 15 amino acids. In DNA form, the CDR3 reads TGCAGTGCTAGAGATTCAATACAACGCAACTATGGCTACACCTTC. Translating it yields CSARDSIQRNYGYTF.

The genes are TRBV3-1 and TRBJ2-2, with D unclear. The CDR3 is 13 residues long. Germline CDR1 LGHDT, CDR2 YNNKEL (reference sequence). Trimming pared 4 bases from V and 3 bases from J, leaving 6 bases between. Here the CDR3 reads CASSPEYTGELFF. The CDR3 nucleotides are TGTGCCAGCAGCCCCGAGTACACCGGGGAGCTGTTTTTT.

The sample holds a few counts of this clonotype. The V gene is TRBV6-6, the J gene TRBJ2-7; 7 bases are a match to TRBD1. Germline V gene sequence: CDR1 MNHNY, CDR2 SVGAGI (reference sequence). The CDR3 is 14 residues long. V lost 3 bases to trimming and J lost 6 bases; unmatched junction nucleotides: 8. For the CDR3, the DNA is TGTGCCAGCAGTTATACAGGGGCCTTTAGCGAGCAGTACTTC. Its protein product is CASSYTGAFSEQYF.

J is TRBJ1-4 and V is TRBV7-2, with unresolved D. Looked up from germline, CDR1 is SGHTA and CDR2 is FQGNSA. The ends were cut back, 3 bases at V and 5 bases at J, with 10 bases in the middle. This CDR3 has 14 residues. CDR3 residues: CASSFTEANEKLFF. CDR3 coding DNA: TGTGCCAGCAGCTTTACGGAGGCCAATGAAAAACTGTTTTTT.

This chain's CDR3 is CATKKQAELNQPQHF. Here the CDR3 DNA reads TGTGCCACAAAGAAACAAGCGGAACTCAATCAGCCCCAGCATTTT. The J gene is TRBJ1-5, the V gene TRBV6-1; D remains unclear. There are 15 residues in the CDR3. The V and J ends lost 10 bases and 3 bases respectively, with 19 bases between them. CDR1 MNHNS and CDR2 SASEGT come from the germline V gene.

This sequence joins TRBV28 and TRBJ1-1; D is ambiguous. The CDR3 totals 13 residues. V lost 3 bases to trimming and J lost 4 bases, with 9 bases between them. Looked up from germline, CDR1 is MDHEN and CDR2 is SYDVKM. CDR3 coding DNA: TGTGCCAGCAGTTTCCAATTGGGCACTGAAGCTTTCTTT. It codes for CASSFQLGTEAFF. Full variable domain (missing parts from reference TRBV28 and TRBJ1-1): DVKVTQSSRYLVKRTGEKVFLECVQDMDHENMFWYRQDPGLGLRLIYFSYDVKMKEKGDIPEGYSVSREKKERFSLILESASTNQTSMYLCASSFQLGTEAFFGQGTRLTVV.

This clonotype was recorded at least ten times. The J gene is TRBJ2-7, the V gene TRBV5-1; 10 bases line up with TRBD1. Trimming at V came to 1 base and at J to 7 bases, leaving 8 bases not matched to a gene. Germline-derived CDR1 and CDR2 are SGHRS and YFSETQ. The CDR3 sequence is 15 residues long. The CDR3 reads CASSLWGQGPGEQYF. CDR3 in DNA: TGCGCCAGCAGCTTGTGGGGACAGGGGCCGGGGGAGCAGTACTTC. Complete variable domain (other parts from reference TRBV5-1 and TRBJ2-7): KAGVTQTPRYLIKTRGQQVTLSCSPISGHRSVSWYQQTPGQGLQFLFEYFSETQRNKGNFPGRFSGRQFSNSRSEMNVSTLELGDSALYLCASSLWGQGPGEQYFGPGTRLTVT.

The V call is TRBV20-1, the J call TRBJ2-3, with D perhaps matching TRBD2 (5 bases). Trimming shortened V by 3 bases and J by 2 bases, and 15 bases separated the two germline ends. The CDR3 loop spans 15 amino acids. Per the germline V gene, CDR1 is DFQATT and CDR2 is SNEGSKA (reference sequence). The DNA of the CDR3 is TGCAGTGCTAGTGATCCGGGATCGCACACAGATACGCAGTATTTT. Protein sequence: CSASDPGSHTDTQYF.

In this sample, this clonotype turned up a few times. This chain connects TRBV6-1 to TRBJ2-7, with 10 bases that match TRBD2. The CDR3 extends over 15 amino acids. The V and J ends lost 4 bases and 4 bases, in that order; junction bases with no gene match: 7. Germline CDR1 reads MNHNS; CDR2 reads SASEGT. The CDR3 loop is CASSGPSGRIYEQYF. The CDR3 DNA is TGTGCCAGCAGTGGTCCTAGCGGGAGAATTTACGAGCAGTACTTC.

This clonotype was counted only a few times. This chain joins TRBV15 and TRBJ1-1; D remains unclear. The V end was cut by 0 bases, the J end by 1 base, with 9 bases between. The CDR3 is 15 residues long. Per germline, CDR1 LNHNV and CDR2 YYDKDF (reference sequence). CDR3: CATSRDRVPNTEAFF. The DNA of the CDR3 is TGTGCCACCAGCAGAGATAGAGTCCCGAACACTGAAGCTTTCTTT.